These 21 T cell receptor beta chains share one sample of origin, sequenced in a study of OX40 agonist ivuxolimab in advanced cancers. Libraries were prepared by immunoSEQ multiplex PCR; TCRdb keeps only in-frame clonotypes and omits some of them. The sample lists around 60,000 clones, over 80% occurring once. The sample consisted of CD4+ or CD8+ T cells sorted from blood, taken in a trial of the OX40 agonist ivuxolimab. These receptors were collected from an adult with an advanced solid tumor such as melanoma, head and neck, liver or kidney cancer.

This chain uses TRBV28 with TRBJ2-4; no clear D gene. Germline CDR1 reads MDHEN; CDR2 reads SYDVKM. This CDR3 spans 12 amino acids. This chain's CDR3 is CVPMGAKNIQYF. The CDR3 DNA reads TGTGTCCCAATGGGAGCCAAAAACATTCAGTACTTC.

The chain carries TRBV5-1 and TRBJ1-5; maybe TRBD1 (5 bases). Germline V gives CDR1 SGHRS, CDR2 YFSETQ. This CDR3 is 15 amino acids long. Trimming took off 5 bases at V and 6 bases at J, with 18 bases between the two ends. CDR3: CASRGGVEGSQPQHF. In nucleotides, the CDR3 is TGCGCCAGCAGGGGGGGAGTGGAGGGAAGTCAGCCCCAGCATTTT.

The CDR3 loop is CASTLGANNEQFF. The CDR3 DNA is TGTGCCAGCACCCTAGGAGCGAACAATGAGCAGTTCTTC. The V gene is TRBV7-9, the J gene TRBJ2-1; unclear D gene. V was pared by 7 bases and J by 5 bases, with 12 bases between. Looked up from germline, CDR1 is SEHNR and CDR2 is FQNEAQ (reference sequence). This CDR3 region has 13 residues.

This clone came up once. The rearrangement links TRBV7-8 to TRBJ1-2, with TRBD1 as a possible D gene (6 bases). CDR1 and CDR2 (germline): SGHVS, FQNEAQ. The CDR3 sequence is 15 residues long. Trimming removed 5 bases from V and 7 bases from J, with 20 bases in between. Here the CDR3 DNA reads TGTGCCAGCAGCGAAACGACAGGAAGCAGGGTTGGCTACACCTTC. Encoded protein: CASSETTGSRVGYTF.

The chain recombines TRBV7-6 with TRBJ2-7, with D possibly TRBD1 on 6 matching bases. This CDR3 has 13 residues. Germline V gene sequence: CDR1 SGHVS, CDR2 FNYEAQ. Deletions cut 5 bases from V and 4 bases from J, with 12 bases between. CDR3 sequence: CASSKNRDYEQYF. The CDR3 DNA reads TGTGCCAGCAGCAAAAACAGGGATTACGAGCAGTACTTC.

The chain employs TRBV28 and TRBJ1-2, with D possibly being TRBD1 (5 bases). Per the germline V gene, CDR1 is MDHEN and CDR2 is SYDVKM. Between the trimmed V and J ends, which lost 4 bases and 9 bases, there was a span of 9 bases. CDR3 length: 11 amino acids. This CDR3 reads CASSSGHRYTF. The CDR3 DNA follows: TGTGCCAGCAGTTCAGGGCATCGCTACACCTTC.

The J gene is TRBJ1-3, the V gene TRBV18; D is unresolved. The V gene's germline CDR1 is KGHSH and CDR2 LQKENI. Trimming stripped 2 bases from V and 4 bases from J, with 12 bases between. CDR3 length equals 15 residues. The CDR3 reads CASSPNEGSGNTIYF. In DNA, the CDR3 is TGTGCCAGCTCACCAAATGAAGGGTCCGGAAACACCATATATTTT.

This chain connects TRBV19 to TRBJ1-2; D is possibly TRBD1 (5 bases). With 0 bases removed from V and 3 bases from J, the gap between germline ends came to 8 bases. The CDR3 is 14 residues long. The germline V gene encodes CDR1 LNHDA and CDR2 SQIVND (reference sequence). CDR3 amino acids: CASSIDRDDYGYTF. CDR3 DNA sequence: TGTGCCAGTAGTATAGACAGGGACGACTATGGCTACACCTTC.

The chain combines TRBV18 with TRBJ2-3; 9 nucleotides line up with TRBD1. CDR3 length equals 15 residues. V was clipped by 2 bases and J by 5 bases; unmatched bases: 5. Per germline, CDR1 KGHSH and CDR2 LQKENI. In nucleotides, the CDR3 is TGTGCCAGCTCACCATCACAGGGGGCTGTAGATACGCAGTATTTT. Its protein product is CASSPSQGAVDTQYF.

This chain connects TRBV2 to TRBJ1-4, with D unresolved. The CDR3 spans 11 residues. CDR1 and CDR2 (germline): SNHLY, FYNNEI. V was trimmed by 3 bases and J by 14 bases, leaving 10 bases between them. This CDR3 reads CASSDYLALFF. CDR3 in DNA: TGTGCCAGCAGTGATTACCTGGCCCTGTTTTTT.

The rearrangement joins TRBV19 to TRBJ2-7; TRBD1 agrees at 8 bases. Germline values: CDR1 LNHDA, CDR2 SQIVND (reference sequence). This CDR3 is built from 15 residues. With V trimmed by 6 bases and J by 2 bases, 9 bases remained unmatched. This CDR3 reads CASRARTGIPYEQYF. The CDR3 nucleotides are TGTGCCAGTAGAGCACGGACAGGGATTCCCTACGAGCAGTACTTC. The full variable domain, completed using reference TRBV19 and TRBJ2-7, is DGGITQSPKYLFRKEGQNVTLSCEQNLNHDAMYWYRQDPGQGLRLIYYSQIVNDFQKGDIAEGYSVSREKKESFPLTVTSAQKNPTAFYLCASRARTGIPYEQYFGPGTRLTVT.

The rearrangement uses TRBV11-2 and TRBJ2-3; 8 bases fit TRBD2. Trimming cost V 4 bases and J 5 bases; bases outside gene matches: 14. The germline CDR1 and CDR2 sequences are SGHAT and FQNNGV. The CDR3 extends over 17 amino acids. The DNA of the CDR3 is TGTGCCAGCAGCTCATTCGGGGCGGGAGGTCTCCGAGATACGCAGTATTTT. Its translation: CASSSFGAGGLRDTQYF.

This chain connects TRBV10-3 to TRBJ2-3; 8 bases line up with TRBD2. The germline V gene encodes CDR1 ENHRY and CDR2 SYGVKD. V shed 2 bases and J 2 bases; nucleotides not matched to a gene: 6. This CDR3 is built from 16 residues. CDR3 coding DNA: TGTGCCATCAGTGAGGGAAATAGCGGGACCACAGATACGCAGTATTTT. This encodes CAISEGNSGTTDTQYF.

The chain recombines TRBV2 with TRBJ2-2, with D perhaps being TRBD1 or TRBD2 (5 bases each). CDR1 is SNHLY, CDR2 FYNNEI, per germline. Trimming left V 5 bases short and J 5 bases short, with 12 bases between. CDR3 length: 14 residues. The CDR3 reads CASSFRGGTGELFF. The CDR3 DNA sequence: TGTGCCAGCAGTTTCCGGGGCGGGACCGGGGAGCTGTTTTTT.

CDR3: CASSFSGSVGETQYF. CDR3 DNA: TGTGCCAGCAGCTTTAGCGGGAGCGTGGGAGAGACCCAGTACTTC. This chain links TRBV7-2 with TRBJ2-5; 9 bases map to TRBD2. Looked up from germline, CDR1 is SGHTA and CDR2 is FQGNSA. J lost 4 bases, V lost 3 bases, and 6 bases had no gene match. The CDR3 loop spans 15 amino acids.

V and J are TRBV5-1 and TRBJ1-4, with D unclear. V lost 1 base and J lost 0, with 13 bases in between. Per germline, CDR1 SGHRS and CDR2 YFSETQ. This CDR3 is built from 17 residues. CDR3 amino acids: CASSLYGIGATNEKLFF. CDR3 sequence (DNA): TGCGCCAGCAGCTTGTACGGCATCGGAGCAACTAATGAAAAACTGTTTTTT.

The CDR3 spells CASSPAGGNTGELFF. For the CDR3, the DNA is TGCGCCAGCAGCCCCGCGGGGGGAAACACCGGGGAGCTGTTTTTT. The rearrangement joins TRBV4-1 to TRBJ2-2, with TRBD2 matching 8 bases. CDR3 size: 15 residues. CDR1 MGHRA and CDR2 YSYEKL come from the germline V gene. The V and J ends lost 4 bases and 2 bases, in that order; junction bases with no gene match: 3.

V and J are TRBV10-1 and TRBJ2-2, with D perhaps matching TRBD1 (5 bases). Trimming took off 5 bases at V and 4 bases at J, with 8 bases between the two ends. The CDR3 loop spans 13 amino acids. Germline V gene sequence: CDR1 WNHNN, CDR2 SYGVQD (reference sequence). CDR3 residues: CASSTGLTGELFF. The DNA of the CDR3 is TGCGCCAGCAGTACAGGTCTCACCGGGGAGCTGTTTTTT.

V and J are TRBV18 and TRBJ1-2; 10 bases are a match to TRBD1. This CDR3 has 16 residues. Germline V lookup: CDR1 KGHSH, CDR2 LQKENI. V trimming: 2 bases; J trimming: 7 bases; junction bases outside the gene matches: 10. The CDR3 is CASSPSGDRGLPGYTF. The CDR3 region has the DNA TGTGCCAGCTCACCAAGTGGGGACAGGGGATTGCCTGGCTACACCTTC.

The chain uses TRBV5-1 and TRBJ2-5; D perhaps matches TRBD2 (5 bases). CDR1 is SGHRS and CDR2 is YFSETQ in the germline V gene. The CDR3 runs to 15 residues. V dropped 2 bases and J dropped 2 bases, with 13 bases sitting between them. In DNA form, the CDR3 reads TGCGCCAGCAGCTTTAGCAGCGGAGGTCAAGAGACCCAGTACTTC. Its translation: CASSFSSGGQETQYF. The full variable domain, completed using reference TRBV5-1 and TRBJ2-5, is KAGVTQTPRYLIKTRGQQVTLSCSPISGHRSVSWYQQTPGQGLQFLFEYFSETQRNKGNFPGRFSGRQFSNSRSEMNVSTLELGDSALYLCASSFSSGGQETQYFGPGTRLLVL.

A few counts support this clone. The chain recombines TRBV7-2 with TRBJ2-7; 8 bases match TRBD2. The CDR3 is 15 amino acids. The V segment lost 1 base and the J segment 2 bases; nucleotides outside the gene matches: 4. Germline V gene data show CDR1 as SGHTA and CDR2 as FQGNSA. The CDR3 DNA is TGTGCCAGCAGCTTAGGGGGAGCGGGAGCCTACGAGCAGTACTTC. As protein: CASSLGGAGAYEQYF.